These T cell receptor beta chains were read from a single sample in a study of OX40 agonist ivuxolimab in advanced cancers. TCRdb keeps only in-frame clones here, not all; method: immunoSEQ multiplex PCR. Of approximately 100,000 clones in the sample, 90% were seen once. Sequences were derived from CD4+ or CD8+ T cells sorted from blood, sampled in a trial of the OX40 agonist ivuxolimab. These TCRs come from an adult with an advanced solid tumor such as melanoma, head and neck, liver or kidney cancer. CDR3s include the opening cysteine and the closing phenylalanine or tryptophan. A D gene is named only where the DNA matches it firmly. Expanded clones get a size class; other rows say once, few or many, or leave the size out.

D,V,size,J,DNA,CDR3
NA,TRBV5-1,NA,TRBJ2-3,TGCGCCAGCAGCCGGACAGTCAGCACAGATACGCAGTATTTT,CASSRTVSTDTQYF
NA,TRBV19,NA,TRBJ1-3,TGTGCCAGTAGTACGACGCTCCACTCTGGAAACACCATATATTTT,CASSTTLHSGNTIYF
TRBD2,TRBV2,NA,TRBJ2-2,TGTGCCAGCAGGGGACTAGCGGGGACCGGGGAGCTGTTTTTT,CASRGLAGTGELFF
NA,TRBV30,NA,TRBJ2-5,TGTGCCTGGAGTGATCGTGAGACCCAGTACTTC,CAWSDRETQYF
NA,TRBV18,once,TRBJ2-3,TGTGCCAGCTCACCCTCAGGGGTAGGCACAGATACGCAGTATTTT,CASSPSGVGTDTQYF
NA,TRBV7-2,NA,TRBJ2-7,TGTGCCAGCAGCTTATCCCAGACCCACCAAGGGGAGCAGTACTTC,CASSLSQTHQGEQYF
NA,TRBV6-6,NA,TRBJ1-5,TGTGCCTCTCATAGGGGGGGCGCGGGCAATCAGCCCCAGCATTTT,CASHRGGAGNQPQHF
NA,TRBV21-1,NA,TRBJ2-7,TGTGCCAGGTCTCTGACAGGCAGCTCCTACGAGCAGTACTTC,CARSLTGSSYEQYF
NA,TRBV7-6,once,TRBJ2-7,TGTGCCAGCAGCACGGGCTCCTACGAGCAGTACTTC,CASSTGSYEQYF
NA,TRBV30,NA,TRBJ1-6,TGTGCCTCGAGGACGCGGTATCCTTATTCACCCCTCCACTTT,CASRTRYPYSPLHF
NA,TRBV6-6,NA,TRBJ1-1,TGTGCCACCAGAGGGGGATTCGGGAACACTGAAGCTTTCTTT,CATRGGFGNTEAFF
TRBD1,TRBV11-2,once,TRBJ1-3,TGTGCCAGCAGCCAGGGGGGGGACACCATATATTTT,CASSQGGDTIYF
NA,TRBV20-1,NA,TRBJ2-1,TGCAGTGCTAGACAGGGTATTTGGTTCTTC,CSARQGIWFF
NA,TRBV29-1,NA,TRBJ2-2,TGCAGCGTTGATTTAGCCGGGGAGCTGTTTTTT,CSVDLAGELFF
TRBD1,TRBV5-4,NA,TRBJ2-2,TGTGCCAGCAGCTTGAAACCGGGACAGGGTAACACCGGGGAGCTGTTTTTT,CASSLKPGQGNTGELFF
TRBD1,TRBV9,NA,TRBJ2-2,TGTGCCAGCAGCGGGACAGGGCTAAGTACCGGGGAGCTGTTTTTT,CASSGTGLSTGELFF
TRBD1,TRBV6-6,NA,TRBJ2-7,TGTGCCAGCAGTCACGGGACAGGGACGACCTACGAGCAGTACTTC,CASSHGTGTTYEQYF
TRBD2,TRBV7-2,NA,TRBJ2-5,TGTGCCAGCAGCTTCGCGGGGGAAGAGACCCAGTACTTC,CASSFAGEETQYF
NA,TRBV11-2,NA,TRBJ2-7,TGTGCCAGCAGCTCCCAGGACGGCTACGAGCAGTACTTC,CASSSQDGYEQYF
NA,TRBV28,once,TRBJ1-2,TGTGCCAGCAGTTTCGGCATCCTGCGGGATGGCTACACCTTC,CASSFGILRDGYTF
NA,TRBV30,once,TRBJ2-2,TGTGCCACGAACCGGGTAGTGTTCGGGGAGCTGTTTTTT,CATNRVVFGELFF
TRBD1,TRBV7-2,NA,TRBJ1-5,TGTGCCAGCAGCTTAGGACAGGGGGCCCTAAGCAATCAGCCCCAGCATTTT,CASSLGQGALSNQPQHF
NA,TRBV4-2,NA,TRBJ2-7,TGTGCCAGCAGCCAAGATGATAGGAACGAGCAGTACTTC,CASSQDDRNEQYF
TRBD2,TRBV9,NA,TRBJ2-2,TGTGCCAGCAGCGTAGGACTAGCGGGTACCGGGGAGCTGTTTTTT,CASSVGLAGTGELFF
NA,TRBV28,NA,TRBJ2-5,TGTGCCGGGGGGGACAGACTCGTACAAGAGACCCAGTACTTC,CAGGDRLVQETQYF
NA,TRBV7-8,once,TRBJ2-5,TGTGCCAGCAGCTTAAGCAGGGGCGGTCTAGGGCCCCAAGAGACCCAGTACTTC,CASSLSRGGLGPQETQYF
TRBD2,TRBV29-1,NA,TRBJ2-1,TGCAGCGTTGTGACTAGCGGGGGCAATGAGCAGTTCTTC,CSVVTSGGNEQFF
NA,TRBV9,NA,TRBJ2-1,TGTGCCAGCAGCCAGGGGGGATACCAGCAGTTCTTC,CASSQGGYQQFF
NA,TRBV7-2,NA,TRBJ1-5,TGTGCCAGCAGCCTCCTCCGGGGGGAGAGTCAGCCCCAGCATTTT,CASSLLRGESQPQHF
TRBD1,TRBV2,NA,TRBJ2-1,TGTGCCAGCAGTATGACAGGGGGCACATGGAATGAGCAGTTCTTC,CASSMTGGTWNEQFF
TRBD2,TRBV11-2,NA,TRBJ2-3,TGTGCCAGCAGCTTAGATCGGGAAGCGGGGGCGCTCACAGATACGCAGTATTTT,CASSLDREAGALTDTQYF
TRBD2,TRBV7-2,NA,TRBJ2-3,TGTGCCAGCAGCTTTAGCGGGGGGGCCACAGATACGCAGTATTTT,CASSFSGGATDTQYF
NA,TRBV9,NA,TRBJ2-3,TGTGCCAGCAGCGACCGATCAGGGTCAGATACGCAGTATTTT,CASSDRSGSDTQYF
TRBD1,TRBV10-3,once,TRBJ1-2,TGTGCCATCAGTGTCAAGGAGGGGGCGCGCGGCTACACCTTC,CAISVKEGARGYTF
NA,TRBV5-1,once,TRBJ1-2,TGCGCCAGCAGCTTGGGGGAATCTGGCTACACCTTC,CASSLGESGYTF
NA,TRBV9,NA,TRBJ1-2,TGTGCCAGCAGCGTACAGGCGACCCCTGGCTATGGCTACACCTTC,CASSVQATPGYGYTF
TRBD1,TRBV5-1,NA,TRBJ2-2,TGCGCCAGCAGCCTCCTACAGGGGGCGGGCGGGGAGCTGTTTTTT,CASSLLQGAGGELFF